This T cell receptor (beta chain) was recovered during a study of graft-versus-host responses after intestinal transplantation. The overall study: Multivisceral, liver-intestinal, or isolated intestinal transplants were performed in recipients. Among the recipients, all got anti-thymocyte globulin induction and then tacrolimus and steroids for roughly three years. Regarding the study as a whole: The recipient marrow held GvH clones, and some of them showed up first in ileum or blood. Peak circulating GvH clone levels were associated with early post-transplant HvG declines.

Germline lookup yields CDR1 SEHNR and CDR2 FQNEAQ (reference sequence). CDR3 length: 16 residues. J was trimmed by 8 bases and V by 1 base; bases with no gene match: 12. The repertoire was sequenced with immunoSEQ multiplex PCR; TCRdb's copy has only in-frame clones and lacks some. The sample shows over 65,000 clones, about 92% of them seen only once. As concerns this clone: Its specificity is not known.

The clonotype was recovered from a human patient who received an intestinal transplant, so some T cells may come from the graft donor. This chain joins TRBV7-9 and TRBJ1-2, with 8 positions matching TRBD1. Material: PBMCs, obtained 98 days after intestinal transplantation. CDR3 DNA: TGTGCCAGCAGCTTAGGAGGACAGGGCGGATTCCGGGGCTACACCTTC. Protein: CASSLGGQGGFRGYTF.